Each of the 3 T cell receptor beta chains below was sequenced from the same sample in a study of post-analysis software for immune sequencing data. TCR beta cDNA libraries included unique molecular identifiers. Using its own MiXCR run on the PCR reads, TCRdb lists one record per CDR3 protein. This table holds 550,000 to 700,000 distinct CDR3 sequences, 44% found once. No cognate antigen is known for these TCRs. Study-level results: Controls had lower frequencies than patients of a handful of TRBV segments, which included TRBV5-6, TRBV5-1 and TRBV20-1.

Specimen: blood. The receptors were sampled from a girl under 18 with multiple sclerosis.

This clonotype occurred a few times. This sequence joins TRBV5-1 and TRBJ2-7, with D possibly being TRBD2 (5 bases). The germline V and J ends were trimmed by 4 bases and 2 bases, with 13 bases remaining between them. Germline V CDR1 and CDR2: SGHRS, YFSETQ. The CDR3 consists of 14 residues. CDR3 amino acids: CASSAFTGTYEQYF. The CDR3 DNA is TGCGCCAGCAGCGCGTTTACCGGGACCTACGAGCAGTACTTC. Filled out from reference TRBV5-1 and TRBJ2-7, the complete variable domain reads KAGVTQTPRYLIKTRGQQVTLSCSPISGHRSVSWYQQTPGQGLQFLFEYFSETQRNKGNFPGRFSGRQFSNSRSEMNVSTLELGDSALYLCASSAFTGTYEQYFGPGTRLTVT.

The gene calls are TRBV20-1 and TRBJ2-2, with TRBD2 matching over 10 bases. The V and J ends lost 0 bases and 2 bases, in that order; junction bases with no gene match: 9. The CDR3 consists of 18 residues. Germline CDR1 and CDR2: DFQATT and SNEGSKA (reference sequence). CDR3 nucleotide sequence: TGCAGTGCTAGAGATGCCACAGCGGGGGGGTCTAACACCGGGGAGCTGTTTTTT. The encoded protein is CSARDATAGGSNTGELFF.

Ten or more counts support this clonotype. CDR3 DNA sequence: TGCGCCAGCAGCTCCGCCTACGAGCAGTACTTC. Encoded protein: CASSSAYEQYF. The V call is TRBV5-1, the J call TRBJ2-7, with D uncertain. Germline CDR1 reads SGHRS; CDR2 reads YFSETQ. V was shortened by 3 bases and J by 2 bases, with 3 bases between the two germline ends. The CDR3 has 11 amino acids.